One and the same sample provided the 28 T cell receptor beta chains below, sequenced in a study of OX40 agonist ivuxolimab in advanced cancers. The data were produced by immunoSEQ multiplex PCR, yet TCRdb's version contains in-frame clones alone and is incomplete. The table lists some 42,000 clones, 80% to 90% of them singletons. This sample comprised CD4+ or CD8+ T cells sorted from blood, obtained in a trial of the OX40 agonist ivuxolimab. The source is an adult with an advanced solid tumor such as melanoma, head and neck, liver or kidney cancer.

The CDR3 sequence is CASSLVLGSQETQYF. The CDR3, as DNA: TGTGCCAGCAGCTTAGTATTGGGGTCACAAGAGACCCAGTACTTC. This chain uses TRBV7-9 with TRBJ2-5, with D hard to call. V was pared by 1 base and J by 2 bases, with 11 bases between. In germline, CDR1 is SEHNR, CDR2 FQNEAQ (reference sequence). The CDR3 consists of 15 residues.

This clone was detected a few times. The chain couples TRBV6-1 to TRBJ1-1; D unresolved. Germline lookup yields CDR1 MNHNS and CDR2 SASEGT. The CDR3 runs to 13 residues. The ends were cut back, 1 base at V and 1 base at J, with 4 bases in the middle. In DNA form, the CDR3 reads TGTGCCAGCAGTGAAGTCTGGAACACTGAAGCTTTCTTT. It yields the protein CASSEVWNTEAFF.

The V call is TRBV6-1, the J call TRBJ2-1, with D hard to call. V dropped 2 bases and J dropped 10 bases, with 12 bases sitting between them. Germline values: CDR1 MNHNS, CDR2 SASEGT. CDR3 length: 13 residues. The CDR3 sequence: CASSESMRREQFF. The CDR3 DNA is TGTGCCAGCAGTGAAAGTATGCGACGAGAGCAGTTCTTC.

This clone was seen a single time. The V and J genes are TRBV6-1 and TRBJ2-7; TRBD1 matches at 10 bases. The CDR3 is 15 residues long. After removal of 5 bases from V and 0 bases from J, the junction contained 4 bases not matched to a gene. The V gene's germline CDR1 is MNHNS and CDR2 SASEGT. Here the CDR3 DNA reads TGTGCCAGCAGTCAGGGACAGGGGATCTCCTACGAGCAGTACTTC. Protein sequence: CASSQGQGISYEQYF.

This clone appeared a few times. The junction does not match germline at one end; this may be a read error. The chain couples TRBV2 to TRBJ2-7; D call uncertain. Germline assignment: CDR1 SNHLY and CDR2 FYNNEI. This CDR3 is built from 11 residues. The CDR3 sequence: CASTGQDWLAF. The CDR3 DNA reads as TGTGCCAGCACCGGGCAAGATTGGCTCGCATTC.

Here the CDR3 reads CATSRDRVISGNTIYF. CDR3 bases: TGTGCCACCAGCAGAGATCGCGTGATCTCTGGAAACACCATATATTTT. The genes are TRBV15 and TRBJ1-3; D remains ambiguous. There are 16 residues in the CDR3. V lost 0 bases and J 0 bases, leaving 9 bases between the germline ends. CDR1 LNHNV and CDR2 YYDKDF come from the germline V gene (reference sequence).

As concerns this clone: Other DNA sequences within the sample encode an identical CDR3. The CDR3 DNA sequence: TGTGCCAGCAGCCTGCCAACGGGACAGCACTACGAGCAGTACTTC. Translation: CASSLPTGQHYEQYF. The chain recombines TRBV5-4 with TRBJ2-7, with 7 bases matching TRBD1. Unmatched junction bases numbered 10, after V lost 4 bases and J lost 3 bases. This CDR3 has 15 amino acids. Germline V lookup: CDR1 SGHNT, CDR2 YYREEE (reference sequence).

The chain uses TRBV30 and TRBJ1-5, with D tentatively TRBD1 (5 bases). The V gene lost 2 bases and the J gene lost 0 bases, with 14 bases spanning the gap. From germline, CDR1 is GTSNPN and CDR2 SVGIG (reference sequence). The CDR3 extends over 16 amino acids. In DNA form, the CDR3 reads TGTGCCTGGAGTACGGGAGCAGGGAGTAGCAATCAGCCCCAGCATTTT. This encodes CAWSTGAGSSNQPQHF.

The chain combines TRBV6-6 with TRBJ2-7; 7 positions agree with TRBD2. The CDR3 is 15 amino acids. Losses at the gene ends were 2 bases for V and 4 bases for J; bases not matched to a gene: 8. Germline loops: CDR1 MNHNY, CDR2 SVGAGI (reference sequence). CDR3 sequence: CASSYLAEDGYEQYF. The CDR3 coding sequence is TGTGCCAGCAGTTACCTAGCGGAAGATGGTTACGAGCAGTACTTC.

A few counts support this clone. The V gene is TRBV19, the J gene TRBJ1-2; no reliable D call. The germline gives CDR1 LNHDA, CDR2 SQIVND (reference sequence). The CDR3 runs 14 residues. Trimming took off 4 bases at V and 4 bases at J, with 13 bases between the two ends. The CDR3, as DNA: TGTGCCAGTAGTAAGGTTGCGGGAAGCTATGGCTACACCTTC. Translation: CASSKVAGSYGYTF.

The chain has TRBV10-3 and TRBJ2-5; D is undetermined. Germline CDR1 ENHRY, CDR2 SYGVKD. V was cut by 2 bases and J by 5 bases, with 15 bases left in between. This CDR3 spans 15 amino acids. CDR3 in DNA: TGTGCCATCAGTGAGGCGGACGGCGTGGGGGAGACCCAGTACTTC. This translates into CAISEADGVGETQYF.

The gene calls are TRBV5-4 and TRBJ2-1; 8 bases are shared with TRBD2. The V segment lost 3 bases and the J segment 13 bases; nucleotides outside the gene matches: 15. CDR3 size: 15 residues. In germline, CDR1 is SGHNT, CDR2 YYREEE (reference sequence). CDR3 in DNA: TGTGCCAGCAGCTCTGGACTAGCTACCTATACGCCTCAGTTCTTC. Its translation: CASSSGLATYTPQFF.

This clone came up once. The chain links TRBV19 to TRBJ2-3; weak D call: TRBD2 (5 bases). Trimming removed 7 bases at V and 2 bases at J, with 7 bases between. The V gene's germline CDR1 is LNHDA and CDR2 SQIVND (reference sequence). The CDR3 is 12 residues long. CDR3 region: CASMGATDTQYF. The CDR3 DNA reads as TGTGCCAGTATGGGAGCCACAGATACGCAGTATTTT.

A remark on this clone: Other DNA variants within this sample encode the same CDR3. The chain uses TRBV11-2 and TRBJ1-5; D gene ambiguous. Trimming left V 5 bases short and J 3 bases short, with 17 bases between. Per germline, CDR1 SGHAT and CDR2 FQNNGV. This CDR3 contains 16 residues. The CDR3 DNA sequence: TGTGCCAGCAGCCCAAGTAGGAGCAGTACCAATCAGCCCCAGCATTTT. Translation: CASSPSRSSTNQPQHF.

The chain combines TRBV7-3 with TRBJ1-1; TRBD1 matches 7 bases. V shed 2 bases, J shed 7 bases, and the junction held 7 bases outside the gene matches. Per germline, CDR1 SGHTA and CDR2 FQGTGA. The CDR3 has 14 residues. The CDR3 reads CASSLGVAGGEAFF. The CDR3 coding sequence is TGTGCCAGCAGCTTAGGTGTGGCAGGGGGTGAAGCTTTCTTT.

The chain combines TRBV10-1 with TRBJ2-2, with 9 bases aligning to TRBD2. The germline V gene has CDR1 WNHNN and CDR2 SYGVQD (reference sequence). The length of the CDR3 is 16 residues. J was trimmed by 5 bases and V by 2 bases; bases with no gene match: 6. In nucleotides, the CDR3 is TGCGCCAGCAGTGAGAGATTAAGCGGGGGGACCGGGGAGCTGTTTTTT. Translated, it gives CASSERLSGGTGELFF.

CDR3 nucleotide sequence: TGTGCCAGCTCAGCCGGGCAGAACACTGAAGCTTTCTTT. Encoded protein: CASSAGQNTEAFF. V and J are TRBV18 and TRBJ1-1; D call uncertain. CDR3 length: 13 amino acids. Germline CDR1 is KGHSH and CDR2 is LQKENI. With 5 bases removed from V and 1 base from J, the gap between germline ends came to 8 bases.

Here the CDR3 reads CASSRDRGSQETQYF. Written as DNA, the CDR3 is TGTGCCAGCAGCCGTGACAGGGGAAGCCAAGAGACCCAGTACTTC. This rearrangement joins TRBV28 to TRBJ2-5; 8 bases are a match to TRBD1. Trimming took 6 bases from V and 1 from J; bases not matched to a gene: 7. The CDR3 is made up of 15 amino acids. Germline V lookup: CDR1 MDHEN, CDR2 SYDVKM.

This clone was detected only once. The rearrangement uses TRBV5-1 and TRBJ1-1; D gene unclear. The CDR3 has 13 residues. CDR1 and CDR2 from the germline V gene are SGHRS and YFSETQ. The ends were cut back, 5 bases at V and 1 base at J, with 9 bases in the middle. DNA for the CDR3: TGCGCCAGCAGACGTGTCGGGAACACTGAAGCTTTCTTT. Its translation is CASRRVGNTEAFF.

V is TRBV27 and J is TRBJ2-1, with 7 nucleotides matching TRBD1. The CDR3 loop spans 16 amino acids. Germline V gene lookup returns CDR1 MNHEY and CDR2 SMNVEV (reference sequence). J gave up 1 base and V 5 bases, and 8 bases lay outside the gene matches. Here the CDR3 reads CASSERQGSSYNEQFF. CDR3 DNA sequence: TGTGCCAGCAGTGAGCGACAGGGATCGTCCTACAATGAGCAGTTCTTC.

This chain connects TRBV28 to TRBJ1-2, with TRBD1 as a possible D gene (6 bases). Germline CDR1 reads MDHEN; CDR2 reads SYDVKM. CDR3 length: 16 residues. Trimming left V 7 bases short and J 6 bases short, with 24 bases between. The CDR3 sequence: CASMGMGTPTGNGYTF. The DNA of the CDR3 is TGTGCCAGCATGGGGATGGGGACACCCACCGGGAATGGCTACACCTTC.

The chain uses TRBV5-1 and TRBJ2-3; possible D gene TRBD2, 6 bases. V lost 2 bases, J lost 2 bases, and 12 bases lay in between. The germline V gene encodes CDR1 SGHRS and CDR2 YFSETQ. The CDR3 extends over 15 amino acids. The CDR3 DNA is TGCGCCAGCAGCTTATTGGGAGGAGACACAGATACGCAGTATTTT. Its translation is CASSLLGGDTDTQYF.

There are a few counts of this clone. Here the CDR3 reads CASDLQGARDQPQHF. In DNA, the CDR3 is TGTGCCAGCGATCTACAGGGGGCTAGGGATCAGCCCCAGCATTTT. The genes are TRBV2 and TRBJ1-5, with 9 bases matching TRBD1. Germline V gene sequence: CDR1 SNHLY, CDR2 FYNNEI. The CDR3 spans 15 residues. J gave up 5 bases and V 8 bases, and 10 bases lay outside the gene matches.

The V and J genes are TRBV25-1 and TRBJ2-5; weak D call: TRBD2 (7 bases). Germline V lookup: CDR1 MGHDK, CDR2 SYGVNS. V lost 3 bases and J 3 bases, leaving 17 bases between the germline ends. The CDR3 is 16 amino acids. Here the CDR3 reads CASSDLGGRGEETQYF. CDR3 sequence (DNA): TGTGCCAGCAGTGATCTCGGGGGGCGGGGTGAAGAGACCCAGTACTTC.

V gene TRBV13 combines with J gene TRBJ2-5; a weak D match, TRBD1 (6 bases). V was cut by 6 bases and J by 1 base, with 12 bases left in between. The CDR3 is 14 amino acids. Germline-derived CDR1 and CDR2 are PRHDT and FYEKMQ (reference sequence). The CDR3 DNA follows: TGTGCCAGCAGACAAACAGGGCTCCAAGAGACCCAGTACTTC. Translated: CASRQTGLQETQYF.

Only a few counts were recorded for this clone. The rearrangement links TRBV19 to TRBJ2-3; D is perhaps TRBD2 (6 bases). This CDR3 has 14 amino acids. V was trimmed by 4 bases and J by 0 bases, leaving 8 bases between them. Germline V lookup: CDR1 LNHDA, CDR2 SQIVND (reference sequence). CDR3 residues: CASSTGASTDTQYF. Written as DNA, the CDR3 is TGTGCCAGTAGTACGGGAGCCAGCACAGATACGCAGTATTTT.

This chain links TRBV5-5 with TRBJ1-4; D not resolved. The germline gives CDR1 SGHKS, CDR2 YYEKEE (reference sequence). CDR3 length: 14 residues. Trimming pared 2 bases from V and 6 bases from J, leaving 11 bases between. In nucleotides, the CDR3 is TGTGCCAGCAGCTTCGGAGCTTTAGATGAAAAACTGTTTTTT. Its translation is CASSFGALDEKLFF.

V and J are TRBV30 and TRBJ2-3, with 13 nucleotides matching TRBD2. The CDR3 contains 16 residues. CDR1 is GTSNPN and CDR2 is SVGIG in the germline V gene (reference sequence). V gave up 2 bases and J gave up 0 bases; unmatched junction bases: 2. The CDR3 DNA sequence: TGTGCCTGGAGTCGGGGACTAGCGGGGAGCACAGATACGCAGTATTTT. Its protein product is CAWSRGLAGSTDTQYF.